This TCR beta chain was identified in a study of blood T cell repertoires in COVID-19. Between the trimmed V and J ends, which lost 0 bases and 4 bases, there was a span of 10 bases. Germline assignment: CDR1 SGHNT and CDR2 YYREEE (reference sequence). This CDR3 is 14 amino acids long. Original processing notes: Estimation of nucleated cell counts was performed using reference gene primer amplification. The data were produced by immunoSEQ multiplex PCR, yet TCRdb's version contains in-frame clones alone and is incomplete. That table supplies the V and J calls and clone size; D and trimming were determined from the DNA. The sample lists about 200,000 clones, 88% occurring once.

Material: peripheral blood. This clonotype originated in a man between 18 and 35 years old with active or convalescent COVID-19. This chain connects TRBV5-4 to TRBJ1-1; no reliable D call. Here the CDR3 reads CASSLADGSTEAFF. CDR3 nucleotide sequence: TGTGCCAGCAGCTTGGCAGACGGGAGCACTGAAGCTTTCTTT.